These T cell receptor beta chains were read from a single sample in a study of T cells in localized non-small cell lung cancer. Sequenced by immunoSEQ multiplex PCR; TCRdb stores in-frame clones only, minus some. Of about 22,000 clones listed, about 88% are singletons. The sample in question was PBMCs, obtained before any cancer treatment. These receptors were taken from a man aged 40 to 70 with stage II squamous cell lung carcinoma. Both conserved end residues are part of each CDR3. Each record gives: J gene, CDR3 length, V gene, clone size, D gene, CDR3 protein, CDR3 DNA. A D gene is named only where the DNA matches it firmly. Some rows mark clone size as missing; the rest say once, few, many or name a class of expanded clone.

TRBJ2-1,15,TRBV5-1,.,.,CASSSDRIPYNEQFF,TGCGCCAGCAGCTCCGACAGGATTCCCTACAATGAGCAGTTCTTC
TRBJ2-1,14,TRBV13,once,TRBD1,CASSSGTDYNEQFF,TGTGCCAGCAGCTCGGGGACAGACTACAATGAGCAGTTCTTC
TRBJ1-5,13,TRBV19,once,.,CATAGTGDQPQHF,TGTGCCACCGCCGGGACGGGGGATCAGCCCCAGCATTTT
TRBJ1-1,15,TRBV6-6,.,.,CASRLGKTGNTEAFF,TGTGCCAGCCGGTTAGGAAAAACTGGGAACACTGAAGCTTTCTTT
TRBJ1-4,13,TRBV6-1,few,.,CASNAKGDEKLFF,TGTGCCAGTAATGCTAAGGGGGACGAAAAACTGTTTTTT
TRBJ1-4,13,TRBV6-5,.,.,CASRRNPNEKLFF,TGTGCCAGCAGGCGTAACCCAAATGAAAAACTGTTTTTT
TRBJ2-3,13,TRBV9,.,.,CASSVQPGDTQYF,TGTGCCAGCAGCGTACAACCAGGCGATACGCAGTATTTT
TRBJ1-4,15,TRBV6-5,.,.,CASSTLGGRTEKLFF,TGTGCCAGCAGTACTCTAGGAGGGAGGACGGAAAAACTGTTTTTT
TRBJ1-3,14,TRBV6-1,.,.,CASIEPNSGNTIYF,TGTGCCAGCATCGAACCGAACTCTGGAAACACCATATATTTT
TRBJ2-7,12,TRBV27,few,.,CASSQTGYEQYF,TGTGCCAGCAGCCAGACAGGCTACGAGCAGTACTTC
TRBJ2-1,15,TRBV5-1,.,TRBD2,CASSPAGGSYNEQFF,TGCGCCAGCAGCCCAGCGGGGGGGTCCTACAATGAGCAGTTCTTC
TRBJ2-1,15,TRBV14,.,TRBD2,CASSQSLAGYNEQFF,TGTGCCAGCAGCCAAAGTCTAGCGGGATACAATGAGCAGTTCTTC
TRBJ2-5,14,TRBV5-4,.,.,CASSSGALKETQYF,TGTGCCAGCAGCTCGGGGGCCCTGAAAGAGACCCAGTACTTC
TRBJ2-3,14,TRBV7-9,.,.,CASSLFASPDTQYF,TGTGCCAGCAGCTTATTCGCTAGCCCAGATACGCAGTATTTT
TRBJ2-7,14,TRBV18,.,.,CASSPPSITYEQYF,TGTGCCAGCTCACCACCGAGTATAACCTACGAGCAGTACTTC
TRBJ2-1,15,TRBV5-1,.,TRBD2,CASSPDGGGYNEQFF,TGCGCCAGCAGCCCCGATGGGGGAGGGTACAATGAGCAGTTCTTC
TRBJ2-1,13,TRBV5-8,.,.,CASHRKARSEQFF,TGTGCCAGCCACCGAAAGGCCCGCAGTGAGCAGTTCTTC
TRBJ1-1,15,TRBV5-1,.,TRBD1,CASSLVRTGEAEAFF,TGCGCCAGCAGCTTGGTCAGGACAGGGGAAGCTGAAGCTTTCTTT
TRBJ2-5,16,TRBV7-2,.,.,CASSLAHSGPQETQYF,TGTGCCAGCAGCTTAGCGCACAGCGGGCCCCAAGAGACCCAGTACTTC
TRBJ2-5,13,TRBV28,.,.,CASSLDLAQTQYF,TGTGCCAGCAGTTTAGACTTGGCCCAGACCCAGTACTTC
TRBJ2-5,14,TRBV19,.,TRBD2,CASSPGTSDQTQYF,TGTGCCAGTAGTCCTGGGACTAGCGACCAGACCCAGTACTTC
TRBJ1-1,14,TRBV10-3,once,.,CAISEAGEYGEAFF,TGTGCCATCAGTGAGGCAGGGGAGTATGGTGAAGCTTTCTTT
TRBJ2-7,15,TRBV10-2,.,TRBD2,CASSESAGASYEQYF,TGCGCCAGCAGTGAGTCAGCGGGGGCATCCTACGAGCAGTACTTC
TRBJ1-2,12,TRBV28,.,.,CASSLSGYGYTF,TGTGCCAGCAGTTTAAGCGGCTATGGCTACACCTTC
TRBJ2-2,16,TRBV2,.,.,CASSEWGHSNTGELFF,TGTGCCAGCAGTGAATGGGGACACTCGAACACCGGGGAGCTGTTTTTT
TRBJ2-5,16,TRBV5-1,.,TRBD1,CASSLSATGRQETQYF,TGCGCCAGCAGCTTGTCCGCGACAGGGCGCCAAGAGACCCAGTACTTC
TRBJ2-7,18,TRBV11-2,.,TRBD2,CASSLNYGTSGRGYEQYF,TGTGCCAGCAGCTTAAATTATGGGACTAGCGGGAGAGGTTACGAGCAGTACTTC
TRBJ1-5,13,TRBV27,.,.,CASSLTGNQPQHF,TGTGCCAGCAGTTTAACAGGGAATCAGCCCCAGCATTTT
TRBJ1-4,14,TRBV7-2,.,.,CASSPPGDAGKLFF,TGTGCCAGCAGCCCCCCCGGGGACGCCGGAAAACTGTTTTTT
TRBJ2-5,12,TRBV6-6,.,.,CASTRGQETQYF,TGTGCCAGCACGAGGGGTCAGGAGACCCAGTACTTC
TRBJ1-1,15,TRBV9,.,.,CASSAPDRSVTEAFF,TGTGCCAGCAGCGCCCCCGACAGGTCTGTCACTGAAGCTTTCTTT
TRBJ2-7,13,TRBV9,.,TRBD1,CARLPKQGEEQYF,TGTGCCAGACTCCCCAAACAGGGGGAAGAGCAGTACTTC
TRBJ2-3,12,TRBV9,.,.,CASSVGVDTQYF,TGTGCCAGCAGCGTAGGCGTGGATACGCAGTATTTT
TRBJ2-5,15,TRBV18,.,.,CASSPLVMGEKTQYF,TGTGCCAGCTCACCACTCGTAATGGGGGAAAAGACCCAGTACTTC
TRBJ1-3,16,TRBV5-1,.,.,CASSSTGSSSGNTIYF,TGCGCCAGCAGCTCCACAGGGTCCAGCTCTGGAAACACCATATATTTT
TRBJ1-6,17,TRBV30,.,.,CAWVGQELSSYNSPLHF,TGTGCCTGGGTGGGACAAGAATTGAGCTCCTATAATTCACCCCTCCACTTT
TRBJ2-5,14,TRBV5-1,.,TRBD2,CASVGLADQETQYF,TGCGCCAGCGTCGGACTAGCGGATCAAGAGACCCAGTACTTC
TRBJ2-3,14,TRBV9,.,.,CASSPERSEDTQYF,TGTGCCAGCAGCCCTGAGAGGAGTGAGGATACGCAGTATTTT
TRBJ1-4,14,TRBV6-6,.,TRBD1,CASSGTGGNEKLFF,TGTGCCAGCAGTGGGACAGGTGGGAATGAAAAACTGTTTTTT
TRBJ2-7,12,TRBV6-6,.,.,CASREQGYEQYF,TGTGCCAGCAGAGAACAGGGCTACGAGCAGTACTTC
TRBJ2-1,15,TRBV5-1,.,TRBD2,CASSLSSGTYNEQFF,TGCGCCAGCAGCTTGTCTAGCGGGACTTACAATGAGCAGTTCTTC
TRBJ1-4,13,TRBV6-4,.,.,CASRPQGNEKLFF,TGTGCCAGCAGACCACAGGGTAATGAAAAACTGTTTTTT
TRBJ2-3,14,TRBV21-1,.,.,CASSSVRAPDTQYF,TGTGCCAGCAGCAGCGTCAGGGCCCCAGATACGCAGTATTTT
TRBJ2-7,13,TRBV27,.,.,CASSLGRSYEQYF,TGTGCCAGCAGTTTGGGACGTAGCTACGAGCAGTACTTC
TRBJ2-7,18,TRBV2,.,TRBD1,CASSEPGTVPFIPYEQYF,TGTGCCAGCAGTGAACCCGGGACAGTGCCCTTTATCCCCTACGAGCAGTACTTC
TRBJ2-1,13,TRBV27,.,.,CASSSYRTNEQFF,TGTGCCAGCAGTTCCTACCGTACCAATGAGCAGTTCTTC